This T cell receptor (beta chain) is drawn from a study of control samples from healthy donors and cancer patients. Looked up from germline, CDR1 is KGHDR and CDR2 is SFDVKD. This CDR3 has 14 residues. V lost 6 bases to trimming and J lost 4 bases, with 14 bases between them. The repertoire was sequenced with immunoSEQ multiplex PCR; TCRdb's copy has only in-frame clones and lacks some. This repertoire shows around 30,000 clones, roughly 94% found once; its top ten account for under 8%. The receptor comes from a man aged 55-75 years in good health. What was sequenced was blood. V gene TRBV24-1 combines with J gene TRBJ1-2; D is unclear. The DNA of the CDR3 is TGTGCCACCAGTAGTGGAGACGGACTCTATGGCTACACCTTC. This gives the protein CATSSGDGLYGYTF.